The subject of this entry is one T cell receptor (beta chain). What it binds is unknown. This CDR3 is 20 amino acids long. This sample's treatment: about 20 received Ad26.COV2.S at low or high dose, single or two shots; 5 received placebo; per-sample allocation not given. Sampling took place 63 days after the first vaccine or placebo injection. Method: immunoSEQ multiplex PCR; TCRdb's copy keeps in-frame clones and lacks some. This table has some 410,000 clones, around 92% appearing once. The entry originates in a study of Ad26.COV2.S vaccination and SARS-CoV-2 variants. Study-level background: The authors gave Ad26.COV2.S intramuscularly, either once or twice 56 days apart.

Study-level points and caveats: With respect to non-spike TCR breadth, vaccine and placebo recipients were similar.

This TCR was recovered from a person between 18 and 65 years old who received the Ad26.COV2.S COVID-19 vaccine or a placebo. The gene calls are TRBV12-1 and TRBJ2-4; TRBD2 was called by the table and not checked on the DNA. TRBV12-1 is listed as a pseudogene. Sequencing used peripheral blood, obtained in a trial of Ad26.COV2.S vaccine versus placebo. The CDR3 loop reads CASSFGLTSGGAVSKNIQYF. CDR3 DNA: TGTGCCAGCAGCTTTGGACTGACTAGCGGGGGGGCCGTATCCAAAAACATTCAGTACTTC.